The 18 T cell receptor beta chains listed next were all sequenced from one sample in a study of cytomegalovirus exposure and HLA in healthy donors. PCR was performed using 60 Vbeta and 13 Jbeta primers. Profiled with immunoSEQ multiplex PCR; TCRdb holds only in-frame clones, not every one. This sample has about 150,000 clones; about 82% occur once, and the top ten carry 4.8%. The sequencing sample was made of PBMCs. These receptors were obtained from a man aged 25-45 years in good health.

As for this clone: Germline and junction disagree at one end, which may indicate a read error. Here the CDR3 reads CAGSVGVVGRGSYEQYF. Here the CDR3 DNA reads TGTGCCGGCAGCGTAGGAGTAGTCGGGAGGGGATCCTACGAGCAGTACTTC. The chain has TRBV9 and TRBJ2-7; 8 bases agree with TRBD2. The germline V gene encodes CDR1 SGDLS and CDR2 YYNGEE. The CDR3 totals 17 residues. The full variable domain, in which reference TRBV9 and TRBJ2-7 provide the parts outside the CDR3, is DSGVTQTPKHLITATGQRVTLRCSPRSGDLSVYWYQQSLDQGLQFLIQYYNGEERAKGNILERFSAQQFPDLHSELNLSSLELGDSALYFCAGSVGVVGRGSYEQYFGPGTRLTVT.

The chain carries TRBV30 and TRBJ1-4, with D maybe TRBD1 (5 bases). V was cut by 4 bases and J by 2 bases, with 11 bases left in between. The CDR3 is 14 residues long. Germline values: CDR1 GTSNPN, CDR2 SVGIG (reference sequence). The DNA for the CDR3 is TGTGCCTGGACTCAGGGACTGACTAATGAAAAACTGTTTTTT. Its protein is CAWTQGLTNEKLFF.

This sequence joins TRBV7-9 and TRBJ2-5; 8 nucleotides match TRBD2. In germline, CDR1 is SEHNR, CDR2 FQNEAQ (reference sequence). The V and J ends lost 4 bases and 4 bases, in that order; junction bases with no gene match: 8. The CDR3 totals 15 residues. DNA of the CDR3: TGTGCCAGCAGCTGGAGGCTAGCGGGTGGAGAGACCCAGTACTTC. As protein: CASSWRLAGGETQYF. The full variable domain, in which reference TRBV7-9 and TRBJ2-5 provide the parts outside the CDR3, is DTGVSQNPRHKITKRGQNVTFRCDPISEHNRLYWYRQTLGQGPEFLTYFQNEAQLEKSRLLSDRFSAERPKGSFSTLEIQRTEQGDSAMYLCASSWRLAGGETQYFGPGTRLLVL.

The chain joins TRBV28 to TRBJ2-6; perhaps TRBD2 as D (5 bases). V dropped 1 base and J dropped 2 bases, with 9 bases sitting between them. This CDR3 spans 16 amino acids. Per germline, CDR1 MDHEN and CDR2 SYDVKM. The CDR3 coding sequence is TGTGCCAGCAGTTTATCGCCCGGGGCTGGGGCCAACGTCCTGACTTTC. It codes for CASSLSPGAGANVLTF.

V gene TRBV18 combines with J gene TRBJ1-1; D is unresolved. Germline V CDR1 and CDR2: KGHSH, LQKENI. V lost 0 bases and J lost 6, with 11 bases in between. The CDR3 length is 14 residues. This CDR3 is CASSPPAIIAEAFF. The CDR3 nucleotides read TGTGCCAGCTCACCACCCGCGATCATCGCTGAAGCTTTCTTT.

CDR3 nucleotides: TGTGCCAGCAGCTTTGGGCGACAGGAGCAAGAGACCCAGTACTTC. It codes for CASSFGRQEQETQYF. The chain employs TRBV7-9 and TRBJ2-5; possibly TRBD1 for D (6 bases). The CDR3 is 15 residues long. CDR1 SEHNR and CDR2 FQNEAQ come from the germline V gene (reference sequence). V lost 3 bases and J lost 2, with 13 bases in between.

The V and J genes are TRBV7-8 and TRBJ2-7; 11 bases line up with TRBD2. The length of the CDR3 is 18 residues. Germline V gene lookup returns CDR1 SGHVS and CDR2 FQNEAQ. Trimming cost V 1 base and J 2 bases; bases outside gene matches: 10. CDR3 DNA sequence: TGTGCCAGCAGCTTAGATAGACTAGCGGGATATAGCCCCTACGAGCAGTACTTC. It yields the protein CASSLDRLAGYSPYEQYF.

The chain combines TRBV28 with TRBJ1-4; 8 nucleotides match TRBD1. The CDR3 totals 14 residues. J gave up 5 bases and V 4 bases, and 3 bases lay outside the gene matches. Germline CDR1 MDHEN, CDR2 SYDVKM. In DNA, the CDR3 is TGTGCCAGCAGTTCGGACAGGGAGAATGAAAAACTGTTTTTT. Amino acid sequence: CASSSDRENEKLFF.

This chain uses TRBV2 with TRBJ1-6; D is ambiguous. This CDR3 comprises 12 residues. From germline, CDR1 is SNHLY and CDR2 FYNNEI. V was trimmed by 7 bases and J by 5 bases, leaving 6 bases between them. The CDR3 DNA is TGTGCCAGCATTACGGATAATTCACCCCTCCACTTT. Its protein is CASITDNSPLHF.

The chain carries TRBV5-5 and TRBJ2-5, with TRBD1 matching over 9 bases. J was trimmed by 4 bases and V by 5 bases; bases with no gene match: 0. Germline CDR1 SGHKS, CDR2 YYEKEE (reference sequence). The CDR3 runs 12 residues. For the CDR3, the DNA is TGTGCCAGCAGGGACAGGGGAGAGACCCAGTACTTC. This encodes CASRDRGETQYF. The whole variable domain, remainder taken from reference TRBV5-5 and TRBJ2-5, is DAGVTQSPTHLIKTRGQQVTLRCSPISGHKSVSWYQQVLGQGPQFIFQYYEKEERGRGNFPDRFSARQFPNYSSELNVNALLLGDSALYLCASRDRGETQYFGPGTRLLVL.

The chain employs TRBV18 and TRBJ2-5, with D tentatively TRBD2 (6 bases). Deletions cut 6 bases from V and 5 bases from J, with 13 bases between. CDR1 KGHSH and CDR2 LQKENI come from the germline V gene. CDR3 size: 13 residues. DNA for the CDR3: TGTGCCAGCTCCTCGACTAGAGAGGAGACCCAGTACTTC. The encoded protein is CASSSTREETQYF.

This chain joins TRBV10-3 and TRBJ2-1; TRBD2 matches at 9 bases. The CDR3 is made up of 15 amino acids. V shed 2 bases and J 9 bases; nucleotides not matched to a gene: 8. Per germline, CDR1 ENHRY and CDR2 SYGVKD. Written as DNA, the CDR3 is TGTGCCATCAGTGAGGGTGGCGGGAGGGCACGTGAGCAGTTCTTC. Protein: CAISEGGGRAREQFF.

Concerning this clone itself: In the same sample, other DNA sequences code for this CDR3. V is TRBV27 and J is TRBJ2-3; a possible D gene is TRBD2 (5 bases). The V and J ends lost 7 bases and 2 bases respectively, with 13 bases between them. CDR3 length: 14 residues. The germline V gene has CDR1 MNHEY and CDR2 SMNVEV (reference sequence). In nucleotides, the CDR3 is TGTGCCAGCACCTTGGCTAGCCCCACAGATACGCAGTATTTT. As protein: CASTLASPTDTQYF.

The rearrangement joins TRBV19 to TRBJ2-2, with 9 bases that match TRBD2. Germline loops: CDR1 LNHDA, CDR2 SQIVND (reference sequence). J was trimmed by 0 bases and V by 6 bases; bases with no gene match: 5. The CDR3 runs to 16 residues. The CDR3 loop is CASRILAGSNTGELFF. CDR3 DNA sequence: TGTGCCAGTAGGATCCTAGCGGGATCGAACACCGGGGAGCTGTTTTTT.

This rearrangement joins TRBV4-3 to TRBJ2-3; the match to TRBD2 covers 8 bases. The V and J ends lost 1 base and 0 bases, in that order; junction bases with no gene match: 3. Germline values: CDR1 LGHNA, CDR2 YSLEER. There are 16 residues in the CDR3. The CDR3 DNA sequence: TGCGCCAGCAGCCAAGTAGCGGGATCTAGCACAGATACGCAGTATTTT. Its protein product is CASSQVAGSSTDTQYF.

This chain uses TRBV5-4 with TRBJ2-5; D perhaps matches TRBD2 (6 bases). The DNA end is a closer match to TRBJ2-7, so the J assignment may be wrong. Germline V gene lookup returns CDR1 SGHNT and CDR2 YYREEE (reference sequence). CDR3 length: 17 residues. Written as DNA, the CDR3 is TGTGCCAGCAGCTTGGGGACGGGACTCCACAGCTCCTACGAGCAGTACTTC. Protein sequence: CASSLGTGLHSSYEQYF.

The chain is built from TRBV7-3 and TRBJ2-2; D is undetermined. This CDR3 is 15 amino acids long. Per germline, CDR1 SGHTA and CDR2 FQGTGA. Trimming took off 0 bases at V and 4 bases at J, with 9 bases between the two ends. CDR3 coding DNA: TGTGCCAGCAGCTTAACAGGCGGCTCCACCGGGGAGCTGTTTTTT. It specifies CASSLTGGSTGELFF.

The V and J genes are TRBV19 and TRBJ2-1; 7 bases map to TRBD2. The CDR3 contains 15 residues. Per germline, CDR1 LNHDA and CDR2 SQIVND (reference sequence). Unmatched junction bases numbered 8, after V lost 7 bases and J lost 2 bases. For the CDR3, the DNA is TGTGCCAGTACCTGGAGGACTAGTCCCTACAATGAGCAGTTCTTC. This gives the protein CASTWRTSPYNEQFF.